The rows below give T cell receptor beta chains drawn from one sample of a study of T cells in Graves' hyperthyroidism and ophthalmopathy. TCRdb redid the calling of the multiplex PCR reads with MiXCR, one entry per CDR3 protein. The sample lists around 350,000 distinct CDR3 sequences, 13% seen once, with around a tenth in the top ten. The sample taken for sequencing was blood. The receptor set was obtained from a woman under 30 with Graves' hyperthyroidism. CDR3s include the opening cysteine and the closing phenylalanine or tryptophan. A D gene is named only where the DNA matches it firmly. Expanded clones get a size class; other rows say once, few or many, or leave the size out.

>TRBV20-1|many|TRBJ2-7|NA|14
TGCAGTGCTACGCCGGGACATTCTTACTACGAGCAGTACTTC
CSATPGHSYYEQYF
>TRBV20-1|many|TRBJ2-7|NA|13
TGCAGTGCTAGGGGCCCGGACGCCGCAGAGCAGTACTTC
CSARGPDAAEQYF
>TRBV27|NA|TRBJ1-4|TRBD1|18
TGTGCCAGCAGTTTTCCTTGGACAGGACTTACAACTAATGAAAAACTGTTTTTT
CASSFPWTGLTTNEKLFF
>TRBV4-1|many|TRBJ2-5|NA|15
TGCGCCAGCAGCGAGGGGGGGCGACAAGGGGAGACCCAGTACTTC
CASSEGGRQGETQYF
>TRBV19|few|TRBJ2-7|NA|15
TGTGCCAGTAGCCGGCGGGGGCCCACGGACTACGAGCAGTACTTC
CASSRRGPTDYEQYF
>TRBV7-6|few|TRBJ1-5|NA|16
TGTGCCAGCAGCTTAGTCGGCAGGGAGTACAATCAGCCCCAGCATTTT
CASSLVGREYNQPQHF
>TRBV7-2|NA|TRBJ1-1|NA|16
TGTGCCAGCAGCCCGGGACCCGGGAGAATGAACACTGAAGCTTTCTTT
CASSPGPGRMNTEAFF
>TRBV4-1|NA|TRBJ1-2|TRBD1|13
TGCGCCAGCAGCCACGGGACAGACTATGGCTACACCTTC
CASSHGTDYGYTF
>TRBV2|few|TRBJ2-3|NA|12
TGTGCCAGCACTGGAGATGTTGATACGCAGTATTTT
CASTGDVDTQYF
>TRBV9|many|TRBJ2-3|NA|16
TGTGCCAGCAGCGTAGCTGGGGGGATAAGCACAGATACGCAGTATTTT
CASSVAGGISTDTQYF
>TRBV28|many|TRBJ1-2|NA|15
TGTGCCAGCAGTTTATCAGGGCCGGTCGACTATGGCTACACCTTC
CASSLSGPVDYGYTF
>TRBV29-1|many|TRBJ2-3|TRBD2|14
TGCAGCGCTAGGGGACTAGCGGGAGGGGATACGCAGTATTTT
CSARGLAGGDTQYF
>TRBV28|many|TRBJ1-4|NA|15
TGTGCCAGCAGTTTGTGGGGCTCCCGGAGTGAAAAACTGTTTTTT
CASSLWGSRSEKLFF
>TRBV20-1|many|TRBJ1-5|NA|15
TGCAGTGCTAGCCCGCGGGGCGGAGTGGATCAGCCCCAGCATTTT
CSASPRGGVDQPQHF
>TRBV12-3/TRBV12-4|many|TRBJ1-1|NA|14
TGTGCCAGCACCCAAGGCGGGGGGAACACTGAAGCTTTCTTT
CASTQGGGNTEAFF
>TRBV6-1|few|TRBJ1-5|NA|15
TGTGCCAGCAGTGAATCGGCCGGGGCCCTTCAGCCCCAGCATTTT
CASSESAGALQPQHF
>TRBV4-1|NA|TRBJ2-3|TRBD2|15
TGCGCCAGCACCCAACTAGCGGGGGACACAGATACGCAGTATTTT
CASTQLAGDTDTQYF
>TRBV5-6|many|TRBJ2-7|TRBD2|14
TGTGCCAGCAGCTTCGGACTAGCGGGAGACGAGCAGTACTTC
CASSFGLAGDEQYF
>TRBV18|many|TRBJ2-1|TRBD1|15
TGTGCCAGCTCACCATTAGGACAGGGTCACGATGAGCAGTTCTTC
CASSPLGQGHDEQFF
>TRBV20-1|many|TRBJ2-3|TRBD1|21
TGCAGTGCTAGAGATCGTATATGGGACAGGGGGTTCTTTGGGTGGGCAGATACGCAGTATTTT
CSARDRIWDRGFFGWADTQYF
>TRBV2|many|TRBJ1-1|TRBD1|15
TGTGCCAGCAGTGGGCACACAGGGGCAGGGACTGAAGCTTTCTTT
CASSGHTGAGTEAFF
>TRBV28|NA|TRBJ1-3|NA|15
TGTGCCAGCAGTTTAGCCGCAGACTCTGGAAACACCATATATTTT
CASSLAADSGNTIYF
>TRBV2|many|TRBJ2-4|NA|16
TGTGCCAGCGGGGGGGGCGGAGGGTGGGTCAAAAACATTCAGTACTTC
CASGGGGGWVKNIQYF